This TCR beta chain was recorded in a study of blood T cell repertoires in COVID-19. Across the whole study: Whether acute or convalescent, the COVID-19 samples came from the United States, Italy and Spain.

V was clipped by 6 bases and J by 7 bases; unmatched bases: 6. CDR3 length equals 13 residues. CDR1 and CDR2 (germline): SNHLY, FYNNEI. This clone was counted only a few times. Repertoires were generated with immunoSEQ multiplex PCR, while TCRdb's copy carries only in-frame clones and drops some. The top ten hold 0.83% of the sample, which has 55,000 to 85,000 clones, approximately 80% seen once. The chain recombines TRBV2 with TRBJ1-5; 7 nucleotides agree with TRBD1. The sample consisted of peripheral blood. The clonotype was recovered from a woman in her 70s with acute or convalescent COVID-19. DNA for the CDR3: TGTGCCAGCAGCCTCGACAGGGACCAGCCCCAGCATTTT. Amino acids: CASSLDRDQPQHF. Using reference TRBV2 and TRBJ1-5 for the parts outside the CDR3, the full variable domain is EPEVTQTPSHQVTQMGQEVILRCVPISNHLYFYWYRQILGQKVEFLVSFYNNEISEKSEIFDDQFSVERPDGSNFTLKIRSTKLEDSAMYFCASSLDRDQPQHFGDGTRLSIL.